At least ten counts were recorded for the clone carrying this T cell receptor (beta chain). Its cognate antigen is unknown. Germline assignment: CDR1 LGHDT and CDR2 YNNKEL (reference sequence). This CDR3 contains 13 residues. A second PCR, run for about 6 to 11 cycles, used a sample-barcoded 5' primer plus a J-beta primer mix. Each cDNA was tagged by a template-switch adaptor containing 12 random nucleotides. Each CDR3 protein is one row after TCRdb ran MiXCR on the 5' RACE reads. Altogether 600,000 or so distinct CDR3 sequences are present, about 30% being singletons, with the ten largest covering about a sixth. This entry is derived from a study of blood T cells in healthy people across ages. Study summary: The template switching approach captured approximately one barcoded beta molecule for every two T cells.

Study results and limitations: Unsorted PBMCs blocked a conclusive comparison of naive and antigen-experienced cells. Across samples, TCR beta diversity tracked strongly with naive T cell percentage.

The gene calls are TRBV3-1 and TRBJ2-7; D gene unclear. Sequenced input: blood. This sequence originates from a woman of 80 years or more in good health. CDR3 in DNA: TGTACCCGTCGACACCTGGGCTCCTACGAGCAGTACTTC. This translates into CTRRHLGSYEQYF.